The present TCR beta chain was sequenced within a study of blood T cells in healthy people across ages. The second PCR ran about 6 to 12 cycles with a sample-barcoded 5' primer and J-beta primers. All samples gave at least 2.5 million CDR3-containing paired-end reads. TCRdb re-called the 5' RACE reads with MiXCR, one entry per CDR3 protein. The repertoire consists of more than 800,000 distinct CDR3 sequences, with 25% to 35% occurring once and the leading ten covering roughly 17%. The CDR3 length is 13 residues. V lost 0 bases, J lost 4 bases, and 6 bases lay in between. Germline-derived CDR1 and CDR2 are ENHRY and SYGVKD. This clonotype appeared many times.

This TCR was recovered from an elderly woman in good health. This chain uses TRBV10-3 with TRBJ2-5; D gene uncertain. The sample was blood. The CDR3 loop is CAISESPLETQYF. The CDR3 DNA is TGTGCCATCAGTGAGTCTCCTTTAGAGACCCAGTACTTC.